One sample yielded the 18 T cell receptor beta chains listed below, sequenced in a study of spatial heterogeneity in lung cancer (dated by TCRdb to about 2019). To prepare the library, 5' RACE was applied. Sequencing used a NextSeq 500. In TCRdb, the public reads were trimmed at Q25 with fastp and aligned with MiXCR, with productive beta chains retained. All rows with the same CDR3 protein become a single entry with the most common DNA and genes. This sample has 7,200 or so distinct CDR3 sequences in its table, and roughly 4.2% of those were observed once. The top ten clones comprise around a quarter of the sample. The time point label, as the study defines it: sample taken at primary tumor resection. Without any cell sorting, TCR sequencing was performed on whole RNA extracted either from tumor and nontumor lung tissue or from cryopreserved PBMC samples. Sequencing used normal lung tissue next to the tumor, obtained at surgery. Receptor source: a female donor with early-stage non-small cell lung cancer.

By frequency in the sample, this clonotype is medium-sized. The size of this beta chain means little, since it is a stray read in a library made for alpha chains. The J gene is TRBJ1-5, the V gene TRBV4-2; TRBD1 might be the D (6 bases). Trimming left V 3 bases short and J 4 bases short, with 16 bases between. The CDR3 is 16 amino acids. Germline CDR1 is LGHNA and CDR2 is YNFKEQ. CDR3 protein: CASSQWQGIRNQPQHF. The CDR3 region has the DNA TGTGCCAGCAGCCAGTGGCAGGGGATTCGGAATCAGCCCCAGCATTTT.

Ten or more counts support this clonotype. This beta chain lies outside the target of a library built for alpha chains; its clone size means little. This chain links TRBV6-1 with TRBJ1-2; TRBD1 matches at 8 bases. This CDR3 region has 16 residues. After removal of 1 base from V and 4 bases from J, the junction contained 8 bases not matched to a gene. Germline lookup yields CDR1 MNHNS and CDR2 SASEGT. CDR3 loop: CASSEGTGGTLYGYTF. The DNA of the CDR3 is TGTGCCAGCAGTGAAGGAACAGGGGGGACCCTCTATGGCTACACCTTC.

The table lists this clonotype with many counts. As an off-target read in a library built for alpha chains, this beta chain has a frequency of little significance. J is TRBJ2-2 and V is TRBV27, with D possibly being TRBD1 (6 bases). This CDR3 comprises 17 residues. Trimming removed 5 bases at V and 4 bases at J, with 20 bases between. CDR1 is MNHEY, CDR2 SMNVEV, per germline (reference sequence). The CDR3 sequence: CASSPHSTGIITGELFF. In DNA, the CDR3 is TGTGCCAGCAGTCCGCATTCAACAGGGATCATCACCGGGGAGCTGTTTTTT.

Comments on this clonotype: The library was designed around alpha chains, so this beta chain is a stray read whose abundance carries little weight. The chain links TRBV29-1 to TRBJ2-1, with 7 nucleotides matching TRBD2. The V and J ends lost 6 bases and 5 bases, in that order; junction bases with no gene match: 4. Germline lookup yields CDR1 SQVTM and CDR2 ANQGSEA. The length of the CDR3 is 12 residues. CDR3 in DNA: TGCAGCGTGGGAGGGCCCCACAATGAGCAGTTCTTC. Translating gives CSVGGPHNEQFF.

There are many counts of this clonotype. Since the library was made to target alpha chains, this beta chain is a stray read and its abundance is not meaningful. The gene calls are TRBV6-6 and TRBJ2-3, with 8 bases that match TRBD2. Germline V gene data show CDR1 as MNHNY and CDR2 as SVGAGI (reference sequence). This CDR3 spans 15 amino acids. Trimming removed 0 bases from V and 6 bases from J; junction bases left unmatched: 5. CDR3 sequence: CASSYSRGGGDTQYF. The CDR3, as DNA: TGTGCCAGCAGTTACTCACGGGGGGGAGGGGATACGCAGTATTTT.

Ten or more counts support this clonotype. Since it is a stray read in a library aimed at alpha chains, this beta chain has a size that is not meaningful. The V and J genes are TRBV7-2 and TRBJ1-5; TRBD1 is a possible D gene (6 bases). V gave up 1 base and J gave up 4 bases, with 8 bases separating them. This CDR3 is built from 14 residues. The V gene's germline CDR1 is SGHTA and CDR2 FQGNSA. This CDR3 is CASSLGQANQPQHF. In DNA form, the CDR3 reads TGTGCCAGCAGCTTAGGACAGGCGAATCAGCCCCAGCATTTT.

This clonotype has a count of ten or more. Found in a library prepared for alpha chains, this beta chain is an off-target read, and its abundance has little meaning. The rearrangement uses TRBV12-3 or TRBV12-4 and TRBJ1-1, with unresolved D. This CDR3 is 13 amino acids long. Trimming removed 2 bases at V and 7 bases at J, with 11 bases between. Written as DNA, the CDR3 is TGTGCCAGCAGTTTACGTGGGTTAGATGAAGCTTTCTTT. Its protein product is CASSLRGLDEAFF.

This clonotype was found many times. As an off-target read in a library built for alpha chains, this beta chain has a frequency of little significance. The rearrangement links TRBV9 to TRBJ1-1; 9 bases align to TRBD1. The J segment lost 5 bases and the V segment lost 3 bases, leaving 5 bases of the junction unmatched. The CDR3 runs 14 residues. The germline CDR1 and CDR2 sequences are SGDLS and YYNGEE. CDR3 sequence reads: CASSEQGAGTEAFF. In DNA, the CDR3 is TGTGCCAGCAGCGAACAGGGGGCAGGTACTGAAGCTTTCTTT. The whole variable domain, filled in from reference TRBV9 and TRBJ1-1, reads DSGVTQTPKHLITATGQRVTLRCSPRSGDLSVYWYQQSLDQGLQFLIQYYNGEERAKGNILERFSAQQFPDLHSELNLSSLELGDSALYFCASSEQGAGTEAFFGQGTRLTVV.

This clonotype was seen repeatedly, ten times or more. A library made for alpha chains picked up this beta chain off target, so its size means little. The CDR3 region is CASSFPTGRTEAFF. CDR3 in DNA: TGTGCCAGCAGCTTCCCGACAGGGCGGACTGAAGCTTTCTTT. The V and J genes are TRBV7-9 and TRBJ1-1; 7 bases map to TRBD1. V trimming: 3 bases; J trimming: 5 bases; junction bases outside the gene matches: 6. Per germline, CDR1 SEHNR and CDR2 FQNEAQ (reference sequence). The CDR3 totals 14 residues. Variable domain in full (rest from reference TRBV7-9 and TRBJ1-1): DTGVSQNPRHKITKRGQNVTFRCDPISEHNRLYWYRQTLGQGPEFLTYFQNEAQLEKSRLLSDRFSAERPKGSFSTLEIQRTEQGDSAMYLCASSFPTGRTEAFFGQGTRLTVV.

This clonotype rates as medium-sized. This beta chain is a stray read from a library made for alpha chains; its abundance is not meaningful. The chain joins TRBV4-1 to TRBJ2-5; D uncertain. V was shortened by 0 bases and J by 5 bases, with 13 bases between the two germline ends. Germline values: CDR1 MGHRA, CDR2 YSYEKL. The CDR3 is made up of 15 amino acids. The CDR3 DNA sequence: TGCGCCAGCAGCCAAGAGGTTTCAGGATCGGAGACCCAGTACTTC. Its protein is CASSQEVSGSETQYF.

This clonotype appeared many times. As an off-target read in a library built for alpha chains, this beta chain has a frequency of little significance. The rearrangement uses TRBV7-9 and TRBJ1-1; 7 bases fit TRBD1. This CDR3 is 14 amino acids long. Trimming at V came to 5 bases and at J to 5 bases, leaving 8 bases not matched to a gene. Per the germline V gene, CDR1 is SEHNR and CDR2 is FQNEAQ (reference sequence). This chain's CDR3 is CASSTLDRRTEAFF. In DNA, the CDR3 is TGTGCCAGCAGCACCCTGGACAGGCGAACTGAAGCTTTCTTT.

In its sample, this clonotype was seen many times. Found in a library prepared for alpha chains, this beta chain is an off-target read, and its abundance has little meaning. The chain has TRBV7-9 and TRBJ2-7; D not resolved. CDR3 length: 11 residues. Germline lookup yields CDR1 SEHNR and CDR2 FQNEAQ (reference sequence). V lost 2 bases to trimming and J lost 5 bases, with 4 bases between them. The CDR3 protein is CASSLNNEQYF. The CDR3 bases are TGTGCCAGCAGCTTAAACAACGAGCAGTACTTC.

This clonotype was counted many times. Little can be read into the size of this beta chain, an off-target read in a library designed for alpha chains. The chain couples TRBV12-3 or TRBV12-4 to TRBJ2-7; possible D gene TRBD1, 6 bases. CDR3 length: 15 residues. V was cut by 5 bases and J by 2 bases, with 16 bases left in between. The CDR3 is CASSRTETGAYEQYF. The CDR3 nucleotides are TGTGCCAGCAGTCGTACCGAGACAGGAGCCTACGAGCAGTACTTC.

This clonotype is medium-sized (0.01 to 0.1%) by share. This beta chain is an off-target read within a library intended for alpha chains, so its frequency means little. The chain couples TRBV11-2 to TRBJ1-2; maybe TRBD1 (6 bases). CDR3 length equals 15 residues. Germline loops: CDR1 SGHAT, CDR2 FQNNGV. V lost 4 bases and J 3 bases, leaving 15 bases between the germline ends. The chain's CDR3 is CASSSSLRGDYGYTF. In DNA form, the CDR3 reads TGTGCCAGCAGCTCATCGTTGAGGGGGGACTATGGCTACACCTTC.

This clonotype is medium-sized (0.01 to 0.1%) by share. This beta chain lies outside the target of a library built for alpha chains; its clone size means little. The chain is built from TRBV7-9 and TRBJ2-2; the D call may be TRBD1 or TRBD2 (5 bases each). The CDR3 length is 15 residues. Germline values: CDR1 SEHNR, CDR2 FQNEAQ (reference sequence). V lost 0 bases to trimming and J lost 5 bases, with 10 bases between them. The CDR3 is CASSLAGPDTGELFF. CDR3 DNA: TGTGCCAGCAGCTTAGCGGGACCTGATACCGGGGAGCTGTTTTTT.

This clonotype has at least ten counts. As an off-target read in a library built for alpha chains, this beta chain has a frequency of little significance. This rearrangement joins TRBV19 to TRBJ1-1; D gene uncertain. With 3 bases removed from V and 5 bases from J, the gap between germline ends came to 13 bases. The CDR3 runs to 14 residues. Germline lookup yields CDR1 LNHDA and CDR2 SQIVND (reference sequence). CDR3: CASSIGSAWTEAFF. DNA of the CDR3: TGTGCCAGTAGTATTGGGTCAGCGTGGACTGAAGCTTTCTTT.

This clonotype is classed as medium-sized. This beta chain is a stray read from a library made for alpha chains; its abundance is not meaningful. V gene TRBV20-1 combines with J gene TRBJ1-1; 8 bases are shared with TRBD1. The length of the CDR3 is 15 residues. V lost 0 bases and J lost 1; bases outside the gene matches: 4. The germline V gene encodes CDR1 DFQATT and CDR2 SNEGSKA (reference sequence). This chain's CDR3 is CSARDITGGNTEAFF. CDR3 nucleotides: TGCAGTGCTAGAGATATTACAGGGGGGAACACTGAAGCTTTCTTT.

Sample share makes this clonotype medium-sized. This beta chain slipped into a library made for alpha chains as a stray read, so its size is not meaningful. This rearrangement joins TRBV3-1 to TRBJ2-5, with 9 bases lining up with TRBD2. The CDR3 length is 15 residues. The ends lost 4 bases at V and 7 bases at J; junction bases unmatched: 10. The germline V gene has CDR1 LGHDT and CDR2 YNNKEL (reference sequence). The CDR3 reads CASSLLASGEGTQYF. The CDR3 DNA reads TGTGCCAGCAGCCTGTTGGCTAGCGGGGAGGGGACCCAGTACTTC.